Below are 31 T cell receptor beta chains sequenced from a single sample in a study of CD8 T cells in ankylosing spondylitis. Study-level results: What seemed typical of ankylosing spondylitis blood was a TCR beta motif built from roughly eight highly homologous variants.

TCRdb re-derived calls from the 5' RACE reads in MiXCR, one entry per CDR3 protein. The repertoire holds 650,000 to 800,000 distinct CDR3 sequences, with 19% as singletons. The antigens for these receptors are not known. Source material: blood, either unsorted or a sorted T cell fraction (not recorded which). The receptors stem from a male donor with ankylosing spondylitis.

V usage is TRBV7-9 and J usage is TRBJ1-3; possibly TRBD1 for D (5 bases). V lost 3 bases to trimming and J lost 1 base, with 16 bases between them. Germline values: CDR1 SEHNR, CDR2 FQNEAQ (reference sequence). The CDR3 is 17 amino acids. For the CDR3, the DNA is TGTGCCAGCAGCTTTCCCCGTGGGGGTGAATCTGGAAACACCATATATTTT. This codes for CASSFPRGGESGNTIYF. Full variable domain (rest looked up from reference TRBV7-9 and TRBJ1-3): DTGVSQNPRHKITKRGQNVTFRCDPISEHNRLYWYRQTLGQGPEFLTYFQNEAQLEKSRLLSDRFSAERPKGSFSTLEIQRTEQGDSAMYLCASSFPRGGESGNTIYFGEGSWLTVV.

This clonotype was counted a few times. The rearrangement joins TRBV3-1 to TRBJ1-2, with D unresolved. With 0 bases removed from V and 6 bases from J, the gap between germline ends came to 8 bases. From germline, CDR1 is LGHDT and CDR2 YNNKEL (reference sequence). The CDR3 sequence is 13 residues long. As DNA, the CDR3 is TGTGCCAGCAGCCAAGATCGTTGGGATGGCTACACCTTC. Its protein is CASSQDRWDGYTF.

The chain is built from TRBV5-1 and TRBJ1-1; tentative D call: TRBD1 (5 bases). The CDR3 covers 12 residues. Deletions cut 0 bases from V and 10 bases from J, with 10 bases between. Looked up from germline, CDR1 is SGHRS and CDR2 is YFSETQ. CDR3 in DNA: TGCGCCAGCAGCTTGGGTGGCCAGGGAGCTTTCTTT. Its protein product is CASSLGGQGAFF.

The V gene is TRBV2, the J gene TRBJ2-7, with 8 bases identical to TRBD2. V gave up 4 bases and J gave up 0 bases; unmatched junction bases: 17. The CDR3 totals 19 residues. CDR1 and CDR2 from the germline V gene are SNHLY and FYNNEI. Here the CDR3 DNA reads TGTGCCAGCAGTGGGGGTCGCTGGGCTAGCGGGCCTCGCTCCTACGAGCAGTACTTC. This encodes CASSGGRWASGPRSYEQYF.

The V gene is TRBV10-3, the J gene TRBJ2-3; 9 bases match TRBD2. There are 17 residues in the CDR3. From germline, CDR1 is ENHRY and CDR2 SYGVKD. With 0 bases clipped from V and 1 base from J, the junction kept 5 bases outside the gene matches. The CDR3 nucleotides are TGTGCCATCAGTGAGTCTGGACTAGCGCTTGGCACAGATACGCAGTATTTT. The encoded protein is CAISESGLALGTDTQYF.

The rearrangement links TRBV10-3 to TRBJ2-7; D is unresolved. Germline V gene lookup returns CDR1 ENHRY and CDR2 SYGVKD. The CDR3 length is 13 residues. Trimming shortened V by 0 bases and J by 3 bases, and 6 bases separated the two germline ends. The CDR3, as DNA: TGTGCCATCAGTGAGTCGGGTGACTACGAGCAGTACTTC. It translates to CAISESGDYEQYF.

J is TRBJ1-1 and V is TRBV25-1, with 7 bases identical to TRBD1. The CDR3 has 17 residues. Germline lookup yields CDR1 MGHDK and CDR2 SYGVNS. Trimming cost V 0 bases and J 2 bases; bases outside gene matches: 9. CDR3 DNA sequence: TGTGCCAGCAGTGAATATACCCCCGGGACAGACAACACTGAAGCTTTCTTT. Amino acids: CASSEYTPGTDNTEAFF. Full variable domain (rest looked up from reference TRBV25-1 and TRBJ1-1): EADIYQTPRYLVIGTGKKITLECSQTMGHDKMYWYQQDPGMELHLIHYSYGVNSTEKGDLSSESTVSRIRTEHFPLTLESARPSHTSQYLCASSEYTPGTDNTEAFFGQGTRLTVV.

This clonotype was seen more than once but under ten times. This chain connects TRBV27 to TRBJ2-1, with D possibly TRBD2 on 5 matching bases. CDR3 length: 16 amino acids. The V gene lost 3 bases and the J gene lost 3 bases, with 15 bases spanning the gap. The germline V gene encodes CDR1 MNHEY and CDR2 SMNVEV (reference sequence). CDR3 in amino acids: CASSLSGSVSYNEQFF. The CDR3 DNA reads TGTGCCAGCAGTTTGTCGGGTAGCGTAAGCTACAATGAGCAGTTCTTC.

This clonotype was counted a few times. The V call is TRBV29-1, the J call TRBJ1-1, with D uncertain. The CDR3 runs 13 residues. Germline CDR1 and CDR2: SQVTM and ANQGSEA. V was shortened by 6 bases and J by 0 bases, with 11 bases between the two germline ends. The CDR3 loop is CSVLGGLNTEAFF. DNA of the CDR3: TGCAGCGTCCTGGGAGGGTTGAACACTGAAGCTTTCTTT. The whole variable domain, remainder taken from reference TRBV29-1 and TRBJ1-1, is SAVISQKPSRDICQRGTSLTIQCQVDSQVTMMFWYRQQPGQSLTLIATANQGSEATYESGFVIDKFPISRPNLTFSTLTVSNMSPEDSSIYLCSVLGGLNTEAFFGQGTRLTVV.

The rearrangement uses TRBV6-5 and TRBJ2-7, with a possible D match to TRBD2 (5 bases). Germline CDR1 and CDR2: MNHEY and SVGAGI. The CDR3 is made up of 14 amino acids. V lost 5 bases to trimming and J lost 5 bases, with 16 bases between them. Written as DNA, the CDR3 is TGTGCCAGCAGTCGCTCGGGGAGTGAACACGAGCAGTACTTC. It codes for CASSRSGSEHEQYF.

This clonotype was picked up a small number of times. The chain recombines TRBV29-1 with TRBJ2-5; D could derive from TRBD1 or TRBD2 (5 bases each). V gave up 3 bases and J gave up 5 bases, with 10 bases separating them. Germline V lookup: CDR1 SQVTM, CDR2 ANQGSEA. This CDR3 is built from 12 residues. The CDR3 bases are TGCAGCGTTGAGGCAGGGAGCGAGACCCAGTACTTC. This gives the protein CSVEAGSETQYF.

The chain links TRBV6-5 to TRBJ1-3; no firm D call. The ends were cut back, 2 bases at V and 2 bases at J, with 19 bases in the middle. Germline assignment: CDR1 MNHEY and CDR2 SVGAGI. This CDR3 is 18 amino acids long. The CDR3: CASSYPRGSGMPGNTIYF. The DNA of the CDR3 is TGTGCCAGCAGTTACCCCCGCGGCAGCGGCATGCCTGGAAACACCATATATTTT.

This chain uses TRBV5-1 with TRBJ1-3; 10 bases map to TRBD1. Trimming cost V 4 bases and J 3 bases; bases outside gene matches: 10. CDR1 is SGHRS and CDR2 is YFSETQ in the germline V gene. This CDR3 contains 17 residues. As DNA, the CDR3 is TGCGCCAGCAGCCGCCAGGGGACAGGGGAGTATGGAAACACCATATATTTT. The encoded protein is CASSRQGTGEYGNTIYF.

This chain joins TRBV20-1 and TRBJ2-3; D call uncertain. This CDR3 has 14 residues. The germline V gene has CDR1 DFQATT and CDR2 SNEGSKA (reference sequence). V gave up 0 bases and J gave up 2 bases, with 9 bases separating them. This chain's CDR3 is CSARDRGYTDTQYF. The CDR3 DNA is TGCAGTGCTAGAGATCGCGGATACACAGATACGCAGTATTTT.

The CDR3 is CASSQVGTVNEQFF. The CDR3 DNA is TGTGCCAGCAGCCAAGTAGGAACAGTCAATGAGCAGTTCTTC. J is TRBJ2-1 and V is TRBV3-1; no firm D call. Germline V gene data show CDR1 as LGHDT and CDR2 as YNNKEL (reference sequence). V was clipped by 1 base and J by 6 bases, with 10 bases between them. There are 14 residues in the CDR3.

This clonotype was observed a few times. The chain employs TRBV12-3 or TRBV12-4 and TRBJ1-2; D ambiguous. The V end lost 6 bases, the J end lost 7 bases, and 15 bases lay between the germline ends. The CDR3 consists of 13 residues. DNA of the CDR3: TGTGCCAGCAGCCCCCTTGGAGGGTTTGGCTACACCTTC. Amino acids: CASSPLGGFGYTF.

Only a few counts were recorded for this clonotype. The chain couples TRBV28 to TRBJ2-7; D may match TRBD1 or TRBD2 (5 bases each). V dropped 2 bases and J dropped 1 base, with 18 bases sitting between them. The CDR3 is 17 amino acids. Germline CDR1 and CDR2: MDHEN and SYDVKM. The CDR3 is CASSLLSPGRGSYEQYF. Written as DNA, the CDR3 is TGTGCCAGCAGTTTACTTTCCCCGGGACGGGGATCCTACGAGCAGTACTTC.

There are a few counts of this clonotype. J is TRBJ2-3 and V is TRBV25-1, with D perhaps matching TRBD1 (6 bases). Germline V gene data show CDR1 as MGHDK and CDR2 as SYGVNS. V was shortened by 6 bases and J by 2 bases, with 15 bases between the two germline ends. CDR3 length: 15 residues. The CDR3 region has the DNA TGTGCCAGCAGGGCAATGGACAGATACACAGATACGCAGTATTTT. This translates into CASRAMDRYTDTQYF.

This clonotype has at least ten counts. The genes are TRBV7-2 and TRBJ2-5, with 12 bases lining up with TRBD2. The trim removed 2 bases at V and 4 bases at J, leaving 5 bases unmatched. Germline loops: CDR1 SGHTA, CDR2 FQGNSA. The CDR3 extends over 16 amino acids. The CDR3 region is CASSLTPGLAGETQYF. CDR3 sequence (DNA): TGTGCCAGCAGCTTAACTCCGGGACTAGCGGGAGAGACCCAGTACTTC.

The J gene is TRBJ2-2, the V gene TRBV7-9; weak D call: TRBD2 (6 bases). The CDR3 consists of 17 residues. Germline lookup yields CDR1 SEHNR and CDR2 FQNEAQ (reference sequence). V dropped 5 bases and J dropped 2 bases, with 18 bases sitting between them. The CDR3 here is CASSPLGGTQNTGELFF. The CDR3 DNA follows: TGTGCCAGCAGCCCCCTTGGGGGGACCCAAAACACCGGGGAGCTGTTTTTT.

The chain couples TRBV14 to TRBJ1-1, with D unresolved. V was clipped by 1 base and J by 4 bases, with 7 bases between them. This CDR3 spans 13 amino acids. The germline V gene has CDR1 SGHDN and CDR2 FVKESK. This CDR3 reads CASSQAGVTEAFF. CDR3 DNA sequence: TGTGCCAGCAGCCAAGCAGGTGTCACTGAAGCTTTCTTT. The full variable domain, rest sourced from reference TRBV14 and TRBJ1-1, is EAGVTQFPSHSVIEKGQTVTLRCDPISGHDNLYWYRRVMGKEIKFLLHFVKESKQDESGMPNNRFLAERTGGTYSTLKVQPAELEDSGVYFCASSQAGVTEAFFGQGTRLTVV.

This clonotype was observed a few times. The V call is TRBV4-3, the J call TRBJ2-7; 14 nucleotides align to TRBD2. The J segment lost 7 bases and the V segment lost 0 bases, leaving 14 bases of the junction unmatched. This CDR3 has 19 amino acids. Germline CDR1 reads LGHNA; CDR2 reads YSLEER. CDR3 sequence reads: CASSQDFKALTSGRGEQYF. DNA of the CDR3: TGCGCCAGCAGCCAAGATTTTAAGGCTTTGACTAGCGGGAGGGGTGAGCAGTACTTC.

V usage is TRBV5-1 and J usage is TRBJ1-2, with D perhaps matching TRBD1 (5 bases). The V and J ends lost 2 bases and 4 bases respectively, with 15 bases between them. The CDR3 sequence is 15 residues long. CDR1 is SGHRS, CDR2 YFSETQ, per germline. For the CDR3, the DNA is TGCGCCAGCAGCTTAGAAGGGGTCGGAAGCTATGGCTACACCTTC. Residues: CASSLEGVGSYGYTF.

The V call is TRBV7-9, the J call TRBJ2-1; D unclear. The CDR3 extends over 14 amino acids. The ends were cut back, 3 bases at V and 4 bases at J, with 10 bases in the middle. CDR1 is SEHNR, CDR2 FQNEAQ, per germline (reference sequence). The CDR3 sequence: CASSLDLGYNEQFF. CDR3 coding DNA: TGTGCCAGCAGCTTGGACCTCGGGTACAATGAGCAGTTCTTC.

The table lists this clonotype with a few counts. The rearrangement uses TRBV20-1 and TRBJ2-5, with 9 bases aligning to TRBD1. The CDR3 is 15 amino acids. Germline CDR1 and CDR2: DFQATT and SNEGSKA (reference sequence). V trimming: 2 bases; J trimming: 1 base; junction bases outside the gene matches: 5. The DNA of the CDR3 is TGCAGTGCTAGACGCCGGGACAGGGCCCAAGAGACCCAGTACTTC. Its translation is CSARRRDRAQETQYF.

V and J are TRBV10-3 and TRBJ2-7, with 9 positions matching TRBD1. Germline V CDR1 and CDR2: ENHRY, SYGVKD. This CDR3 has 13 amino acids. After removal of 6 bases from V and 6 bases from J, the junction contained 6 bases not matched to a gene. CDR3: CAIRGQGGGEQYF. The CDR3 coding sequence is TGTGCCATCAGGGGACAGGGAGGAGGCGAGCAGTACTTC.

The CDR3 loop reads CAISDLGTANTEAFF. DNA for the CDR3: TGTGCCATCAGTGATCTCGGGACGGCGAACACTGAAGCTTTCTTT. J is TRBJ1-1 and V is TRBV10-3, with D perhaps TRBD1 (5 bases). The CDR3 length is 15 residues. CDR1 and CDR2 (germline): ENHRY, SYGVKD. Trimming shortened V by 3 bases and J by 1 base, and 12 bases separated the two germline ends.

This clonotype occurred a few times. This rearrangement joins TRBV9 to TRBJ1-3; TRBD1 agrees at 7 bases. In germline, CDR1 is SGDLS, CDR2 YYNGEE. The CDR3 is made up of 15 amino acids. J gave up 2 bases and V 4 bases, and 6 bases lay outside the gene matches. The CDR3 protein is CASSPGGIAGNTIYF. CDR3 nucleotides: TGTGCCAGCAGCCCAGGGGGGATCGCTGGAAACACCATATATTTT.

The table lists this clonotype with a few counts. The V call is TRBV6-1, the J call TRBJ2-7; D is possibly TRBD1 or TRBD2 (6 bases each). Trimming took 6 bases from V and 3 from J, leaving 12 bases between them. The CDR3 is made up of 13 amino acids. CDR1 is MNHNS and CDR2 is SASEGT in the germline V gene. The CDR3 loop reads CASRSGAVYEQYF. Written as DNA, the CDR3 is TGTGCCAGCAGATCGGGGGCTGTCTACGAGCAGTACTTC.

The chain links TRBV12-3 or TRBV12-4 to TRBJ2-2, with a tentative D call TRBD2 (5 bases). V was pared by 3 bases and J by 6 bases, with 14 bases between. This CDR3 spans 15 amino acids. The CDR3 sequence: CASSFSGAKAGELFF. The CDR3 DNA reads TGTGCCAGCAGTTTCAGCGGAGCGAAAGCCGGGGAGCTGTTTTTT.

J is TRBJ1-1 and V is TRBV5-1; 7 bases are shared with TRBD1. This CDR3 comprises 15 residues. Trimming cost V 4 bases and J 5 bases; bases outside gene matches: 11. Looked up from germline, CDR1 is SGHRS and CDR2 is YFSETQ. The CDR3 DNA reads TGCGCCAGCAGCGGGTGGGGACAGTCGGTAACTGAAGCTTTCTTT. This sequence encodes CASSGWGQSVTEAFF.